Presented here are 26 T cell receptor beta chains from one specimen sequenced in a study of cytomegalovirus exposure and HLA in healthy donors. PCR involved 60 Vbeta and 13 Jbeta primers. TCRdb's copy holds only in-frame clones and misses some; the assay was immunoSEQ multiplex PCR. Among fewer than 200,000 clones listed, around 83% were seen once. The sequencing input was PBMCs. Every receptor here comes from a man aged 35 to 55 in good health and CMV-seropositive.

This clone occurred once. The chain is built from TRBV5-4 and TRBJ1-2; 9 nucleotides agree with TRBD1. J gave up 1 base and V 4 bases, and 14 bases lay outside the gene matches. Germline-derived CDR1 and CDR2 are SGHNT and YYREEE (reference sequence). The length of the CDR3 is 18 residues. CDR3 DNA sequence: TGTGCCAGCAGCCCGCGGGACCCCGCGGGACAGGGTAACTATGGCTACACCTTC. It is translated as CASSPRDPAGQGNYGYTF.

The rearrangement links TRBV9 to TRBJ2-5; tentatively, D is TRBD2 (5 bases). The ends were cut back, 2 bases at V and 5 bases at J, with 19 bases in the middle. The germline CDR1 and CDR2 sequences are SGDLS and YYNGEE. The CDR3 runs to 16 residues. CDR3: CASSVNPAAGGETQYF. The DNA for the CDR3 is TGTGCCAGCAGCGTCAACCCCGCTGCGGGCGGGGAGACCCAGTACTTC.

This rearrangement joins TRBV7-9 to TRBJ2-5; D remains ambiguous. The germline CDR1 and CDR2 sequences are SEHNR and FQNEAQ (reference sequence). The ends were cut back, 5 bases at V and 5 bases at J, with 9 bases in the middle. There are 12 residues in the CDR3. CDR3 DNA: TGTGCCAGCAGCCCTATTGCGGAGACCCAGTACTTC. Protein sequence: CASSPIAETQYF.

This clone was observed once. Its ends do not fully match the called genes, so a read error is possible. The CDR3 spells CAISETGTSTDTQYF. In DNA form, the CDR3 reads TGTGCCATCAGTGAGACCGGGACTAGCACCGATACGCAGTATTTT. The chain couples TRBV10-3 to TRBJ2-3, with 9 bases identical to TRBD2. The CDR3 loop spans 15 amino acids. CDR1 ENHRY and CDR2 SYGVKD come from the germline V gene.

The chain joins TRBV7-2 to TRBJ2-7; 9 bases align to TRBD1. This CDR3 contains 15 residues. The germline gives CDR1 SGHTA, CDR2 FQGNSA. J was trimmed by 2 bases and V by 5 bases; bases with no gene match: 7. The CDR3 sequence: CASSDTGTGPYEQYF. In DNA form, the CDR3 reads TGTGCCAGCAGCGACACCGGGACAGGGCCCTACGAGCAGTACTTC.

This clone was detected only a few times. The chain has TRBV6-5 and TRBJ2-3, with D uncertain. V was clipped by 7 bases and J by 4 bases, with 12 bases between them. Germline lookup yields CDR1 MNHEY and CDR2 SVGAGI. This CDR3 region has 13 residues. The CDR3 region is CASISMSSDTQYF. In DNA form, the CDR3 reads TGTGCCAGCATCTCAATGAGCTCAGATACGCAGTATTTT.

The chain carries TRBV10-2 and TRBJ2-6, with 8 bases identical to TRBD1. The CDR3 is 16 residues long. The trim removed 9 bases at V and 0 bases at J, leaving 7 bases unmatched. CDR1 and CDR2 (germline): WSHSY, SAAADI. The DNA for the CDR3 is TGCGCCAGGTCCGGACAGGGAAACTCTGGGGCCAACGTCCTGACTTTC. This translates into CARSGQGNSGANVLTF.

The gene calls are TRBV28 and TRBJ1-5; 9 positions match TRBD1. The V segment lost 6 bases and the J segment 7 bases; nucleotides outside the gene matches: 7. Germline CDR1 and CDR2: MDHEN and SYDVKM. The CDR3 is 14 residues long. CDR3 residues: CASRSGQGRQPQHF. The CDR3 DNA follows: TGTGCCAGCAGGTCAGGACAGGGGAGACAGCCCCAGCATTTT. Full variable domain (missing parts from reference TRBV28 and TRBJ1-5): DVKVTQSSRYLVKRTGEKVFLECVQDMDHENMFWYRQDPGLGLRLIYFSYDVKMKEKGDIPEGYSVSREKKERFSLILESASTNQTSMYLCASRSGQGRQPQHFGDGTRLSIL.

This clone was detected once. The CDR3 end shows no conserved phenylalanine or tryptophan, and so a read error is likely. No DNA is shown, since the ends of the CDR3 on it are uncertain; the CDR3 is the one TCRdb lists. The chain recombines TRBV6-1 with TRBJ1-2; the DNA was not used to check the table's D call, TRBD1. The CDR3 sequence runs 11 residues, both termini included. Germline V gene sequence: CDR1 MNHNS, CDR2 SASEGT. The CDR3 reads CASSEPRTGSA.

Only a few counts were recorded for this clone. The chain links TRBV7-2 to TRBJ2-7, with unresolved D. Looked up from germline, CDR1 is SGHTA and CDR2 is FQGNSA. The V end was cut by 5 bases, the J end by 3 bases, with 8 bases between. The CDR3 has 12 amino acids. CDR3 sequence: CASSLNIYEQYF. The DNA of the CDR3 is TGTGCCAGCAGCCTCAACATCTACGAGCAGTACTTC.

The rearrangement joins TRBV5-1 to TRBJ1-1, with D tentatively TRBD1 (6 bases). V lost 4 bases and J 8 bases, leaving 18 bases between the germline ends. CDR3 length equals 14 residues. Germline V gene sequence: CDR1 SGHRS, CDR2 YFSETQ. The CDR3 sequence: CASSTSGQTAEAFF. CDR3 sequence (DNA): TGCGCCAGCAGCACCTCAGGACAGACGGCAGAAGCTTTCTTT. The full variable domain, with the rest looked up from reference TRBV5-1 and TRBJ1-1, is KAGVTQTPRYLIKTRGQQVTLSCSPISGHRSVSWYQQTPGQGLQFLFEYFSETQRNKGNFPGRFSGRQFSNSRSEMNVSTLELGDSALYLCASSTSGQTAEAFFGQGTRLTVV.

This clone appeared a few times. This chain connects TRBV4-2 to TRBJ2-7; the D gene is possibly TRBD1 (6 bases). This CDR3 comprises 15 residues. The V and J ends lost 3 bases and 2 bases respectively, with 14 bases between them. Germline V CDR1 and CDR2: LGHNA, YNFKEQ. CDR3 region: CASSQVGQSAYEQYF. The CDR3 DNA sequence: TGTGCCAGCAGCCAGGTTGGACAGAGCGCCTACGAGCAGTACTTC.

The J gene is TRBJ2-5, the V gene TRBV27; possible D gene TRBD1, 5 bases. Between the trimmed V and J ends, which lost 3 bases and 5 bases, there was a span of 7 bases. This CDR3 spans 12 amino acids. The germline gives CDR1 MNHEY, CDR2 SMNVEV (reference sequence). This chain's CDR3 is CASSFPGETQYF. As DNA, the CDR3 is TGTGCCAGCAGTTTCCCAGGGGAGACCCAGTACTTC.

The chain has TRBV5-6 and TRBJ2-7; 9 nucleotides line up with TRBD2. The CDR3 runs 15 residues. V was pared by 5 bases and J by 4 bases, with 10 bases of the junction left unmatched. Germline CDR1 is SGHDT and CDR2 is YYEEEE. Written as DNA, the CDR3 is TGTGCCAGCAGACGGAGGCTAGCGGGAAGGTACGAGCAGTACTTC. Its protein product is CASRRRLAGRYEQYF.

The chain uses TRBV19 and TRBJ1-5; TRBD1 agrees at 12 bases. The CDR3 is 15 amino acids. Per germline, CDR1 LNHDA and CDR2 SQIVND (reference sequence). V shed 5 bases and J 10 bases; nucleotides not matched to a gene: 9. The CDR3 DNA reads as TGTGCCAGTAGTCCCAGGGACAGGGGGCCGGGACCCCAGCATTTT. It translates to CASSPRDRGPGPQHF.

The rearrangement links TRBV7-2 to TRBJ2-7; D ambiguous. The germline gives CDR1 SGHTA, CDR2 FQGNSA. Between the trimmed V and J ends, which lost 2 bases and 0 bases, there was a span of 5 bases. The CDR3 is 13 residues long. CDR3 nucleotide sequence: TGTGCCAGCAGCTTACCGGGCTCCTACGAGCAGTACTTC. This encodes CASSLPGSYEQYF.

CDR3 nucleotides: TGTGCCAGCAGGGCCGGAAACACCATATATTTT. This sequence encodes CASRAGNTIYF. This chain uses TRBV9 with TRBJ1-3; D ambiguous. Trimming shortened V by 5 bases and J by 4 bases, and 4 bases separated the two germline ends. The germline gives CDR1 SGDLS, CDR2 YYNGEE. The CDR3 is made up of 11 amino acids.

The rearrangement uses TRBV30 and TRBJ2-7; 8 nucleotides line up with TRBD1. Germline values: CDR1 GTSNPN, CDR2 SVGIG (reference sequence). V dropped 3 bases and J dropped 3; count of bases not matched to a gene: 16. There are 17 residues in the CDR3. Here the CDR3 reads CAWSVGLRTGSFYEQYF. DNA for the CDR3: TGTGCCTGGAGCGTAGGTTTGAGGACAGGGTCCTTCTACGAGCAGTACTTC.

The J gene is TRBJ2-1, the V gene TRBV7-9; D perhaps matches TRBD2 (5 bases). Germline V gene data show CDR1 as SEHNR and CDR2 as FQNEAQ (reference sequence). Trimming removed 2 bases from V and 6 bases from J, with 17 bases in between. CDR3 size: 16 residues. The CDR3 region is CASSLLASYEGNEQFF. As DNA, the CDR3 is TGTGCCAGCAGCTTATTAGCGAGCTACGAGGGCAATGAGCAGTTCTTC.

Details on this clone: Other DNA sequences in the sample encode the same CDR3. The V gene is TRBV5-1, the J gene TRBJ2-2, with 7 nucleotides matching TRBD1. Trimming at V came to 0 bases and at J to 2 bases, leaving 1 base not matched to a gene. Germline-derived CDR1 and CDR2 are SGHRS and YFSETQ. CDR3 length equals 15 residues. The CDR3 bases are TGCGCCAGCAGCTTGGCAGGGGGTAACACCGGGGAGCTGTTTTTT. Its translation is CASSLAGGNTGELFF.

The chain uses TRBV2 and TRBJ2-1; TRBD1 agrees at 9 bases. The trim removed 5 bases at V and 0 bases at J, leaving 2 bases unmatched. Germline V CDR1 and CDR2: SNHLY, FYNNEI. CDR3 size: 15 residues. The CDR3 DNA reads as TGTGCCAGCAGTTACAGGGGGCTCTCCTACAATGAGCAGTTCTTC. It codes for CASSYRGLSYNEQFF.

The chain links TRBV5-6 to TRBJ1-2; D is unresolved. The V and J ends lost 6 bases and 4 bases respectively, with 13 bases between them. Germline values: CDR1 SGHDT, CDR2 YYEEEE. This CDR3 is 13 amino acids long. The CDR3 spells CASTRARFYGYTF. The DNA of the CDR3 is TGTGCCAGCACCCGAGCACGATTCTATGGCTACACCTTC.

The V and J genes are TRBV19 and TRBJ1-1; a weak D match, TRBD1 (5 bases). V was pared by 5 bases and J by 0 bases, with 7 bases between. Germline CDR1 reads LNHDA; CDR2 reads SQIVND (reference sequence). The CDR3 runs to 13 residues. The CDR3 DNA is TGTGCCAGTAGTGCGGGGCTGAACACTGAAGCTTTCTTT. Translation: CASSAGLNTEAFF.

This chain uses TRBV9 with TRBJ1-1, with 8 bases that match TRBD1. From germline, CDR1 is SGDLS and CDR2 YYNGEE. Losses at the gene ends were 1 base for V and 3 bases for J; bases not matched to a gene: 5. The CDR3 sequence is 15 residues long. The CDR3 here is CASSVRQGADTEAFF. The CDR3 bases are TGTGCCAGCAGCGTAAGGCAGGGGGCTGACACTGAAGCTTTCTTT.

J is TRBJ2-5 and V is TRBV2, with D unclear. Looked up from germline, CDR1 is SNHLY and CDR2 is FYNNEI. The CDR3 has 15 amino acids. V lost 5 bases, J lost 4 bases, and 17 bases lay in between. The CDR3 nucleotides are TGTGCCAGCAGTACCGACGGCCTAGACCTAGAGACCCAGTACTTC. It specifies CASSTDGLDLETQYF.

CDR3 protein: CASTPSGTSGSEQYF. CDR3 DNA sequence: TGCGCCAGCACCCCGTCCGGGACTAGCGGGAGCGAGCAGTACTTC. The V and J genes are TRBV5-1 and TRBJ2-7, with 14 bases fitting TRBD2. Germline CDR1 reads SGHRS; CDR2 reads YFSETQ. The CDR3 totals 15 residues. Trimming at V came to 6 bases and at J to 6 bases, leaving 8 bases not matched to a gene.